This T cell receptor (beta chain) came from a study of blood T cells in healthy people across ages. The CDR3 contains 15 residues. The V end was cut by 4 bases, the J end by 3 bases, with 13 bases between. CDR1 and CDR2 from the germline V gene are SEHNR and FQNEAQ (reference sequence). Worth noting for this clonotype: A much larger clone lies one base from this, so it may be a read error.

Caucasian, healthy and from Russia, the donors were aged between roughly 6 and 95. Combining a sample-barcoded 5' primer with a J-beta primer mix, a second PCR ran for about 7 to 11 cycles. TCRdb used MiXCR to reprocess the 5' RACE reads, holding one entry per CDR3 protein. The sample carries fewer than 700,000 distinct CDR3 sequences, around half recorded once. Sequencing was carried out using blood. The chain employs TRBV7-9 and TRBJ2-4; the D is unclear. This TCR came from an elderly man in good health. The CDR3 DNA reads TGTGCCAGCAGCTACAGAGGAGCAGTCAAAAACATTCAGTACTTC. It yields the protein CASSYRGAVKNIQYF.